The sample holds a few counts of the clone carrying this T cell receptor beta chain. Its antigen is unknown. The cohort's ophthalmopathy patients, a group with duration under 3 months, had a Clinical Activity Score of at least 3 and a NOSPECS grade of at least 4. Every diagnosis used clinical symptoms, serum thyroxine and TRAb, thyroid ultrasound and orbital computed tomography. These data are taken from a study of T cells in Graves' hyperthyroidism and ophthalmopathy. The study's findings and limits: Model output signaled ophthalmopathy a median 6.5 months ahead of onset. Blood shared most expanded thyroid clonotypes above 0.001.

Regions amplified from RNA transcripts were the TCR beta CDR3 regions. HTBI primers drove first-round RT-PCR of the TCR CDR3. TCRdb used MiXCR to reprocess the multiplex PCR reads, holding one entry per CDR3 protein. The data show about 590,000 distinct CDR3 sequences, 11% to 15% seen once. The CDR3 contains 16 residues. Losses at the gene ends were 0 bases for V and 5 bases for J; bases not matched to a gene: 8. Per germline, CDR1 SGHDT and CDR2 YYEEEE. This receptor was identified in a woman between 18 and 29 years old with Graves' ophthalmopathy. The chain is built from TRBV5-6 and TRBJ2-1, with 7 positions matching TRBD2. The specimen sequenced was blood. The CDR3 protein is CASSLVEGRVDNEQFF. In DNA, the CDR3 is TGTGCCAGCAGCTTGGTCGAAGGGAGGGTAGACAATGAGCAGTTCTTC.